This T cell receptor (beta chain) came from a study of glioma-infiltrating T cells after dendritic cell vaccination (dated by TCRdb to the mid-2010s). Context from the whole study: The cohort included some 15 glioblastoma patients drawn from Phase I and II dendritic cell vaccination trials, of whom 9 were newly diagnosed and 6 had recurrent disease. Between about 2002 and 2013, the patients were given dendritic cell vaccination pulsed with autologous tumor lysate. The vaccine consisted of monocyte-derived dendritic cells cultured less than 9 days with IL-4 and GM-CSF, then pulsed overnight with autologous tumor lysate. Patients received three intradermal dendritic cell vaccine injections at biweekly intervals in the arm below the axilla. Deep sequencing of TCR beta CDR3 regions was used to quantify tumor-infiltrating lymphocyte content and compare tumor and blood repertoires in dendritic cell-vaccinated glioblastoma patients. Survival after dendritic cell vaccination was correlated with TCR sequencing metrics, including TIL content and tumor-blood repertoire overlap.

TCRB CDR3 regions were amplified from approximately 2 ug genomic DNA, or all available DNA if less, using the immunoSEQ assay. The multiplex PCR relied on 60 forward primers for TCR V beta segments and 13 reverse primers for J beta segments. To estimate reads per starting template, synthetic control templates were spiked into each sample at limiting dilution. The Illumina HiSeq System generated sequencing reads of 87 bp. For the original study's pipeline: To remove PCR and sequencing errors, closely related sequences were merged with a nearest neighbor algorithm. TCR overlap was defined as the percentage of unique tumor TCR beta sequences that were also present in the same patient's peripheral blood. TCRdb limited this immuneACCESS table to in-frame rearrangements with V and J called. A share of clones is missing; checked studies link under half to unresolved V genes, and the rest is unexplained. V and J calls and clone size are given by that table; D and trimming were obtained from the DNA. Counted in this sample were fewer than 85,000 clones; about nine tenths of them appeared once. The ten largest make up 2% to 2.5% of the sample.

The time point label here, explained by the study, means: after dendritic cell vaccination, including at tumor progression/relapse. Patients were selected on the basis of adequate residual fresh-frozen tumor tissue and more than two years of available survival data. Molecular status otherwise varied across the glioblastoma patients, but none of them carried an isocitrate dehydrogenase mutation. PBMC were collected before vaccination, two weeks after the third vaccination, and at tumor progression if progression occurred. The Qiagen DNeasy Blood extraction Kit was used to extract genomic DNA. This clone was observed a handful of times. The antigen it binds to is not known. No quality values exist for individual bases; no much larger clone is one base distant. Study-wide conclusions, independent of this receptor: After dendritic cell vaccination, a higher estimated pretreatment TIL content predicted longer time to progression and longer overall survival. The cohort was small and heterogeneous, and full blood and tumor sets were available for few patients, with initial-recurrent tumor pairs available for even fewer patients. The TCR overlap response model with three groups was called speculative and said to need prospective validation. TCR clonality showed no direct relationship with survival, which suggests that a diverse polyclonal response may matter.

From the cysteine through the phenylalanine, the CDR3 covers 14 amino acids. The retained sequence is limited to the CDR3, 42 bases, with the frame set at the first base. Via the germline V gene, CDR1 is MNHEY and CDR2 SVGAGI. V and J are truncated by 6 bases and 3 bases respectively, leaving an intervening sequence of 14 bases. This clonotype originated in a human donor with glioblastoma. In this chain, TRBV6-5 is recombined with TRBJ1-2, with the D gene uncertain. The sequencing used blood, collected after dendritic cell vaccination. The sequence in DNA is TGTGCCAGCAGCCCGTCCCATAACTACTATGGCTACACCTTC. It encodes CASSPSHNYYGYTF.